This record looks at one T cell receptor beta chain sequence and its context. These data come from a study of blood T cell repertoires in COVID-19. Authors' analysis steps: Counts of nucleated cells, estimated from reference gene primer amplification, were obtained. TCRdb's table, derived via immunoSEQ multiplex PCR, lists solely in-frame clones and lacks some. Clonal size and the V and J genes are those of that table, whereas D and trimming came from the DNA. The table lists a few hundred thousand clones, approximately 86% of them singletons. Enrolled through a virtual design, the participants were between roughly 18 and 100 years of age and came from some 25 US areas. Two negative PCRs, clearance, or symptom resolution characterized the recovered Cohort 3 donors. The CDR3 has 15 amino acids. Germline lookup yields CDR1 KGHSH and CDR2 LQKENI. V gave up 5 bases and J gave up 2 bases, with 14 bases separating them.

Sequenced material: PBMCs or T cells enriched from blood (not recorded which). The receptor was derived from a woman under 30 who had recovered from COVID-19. The gene calls are TRBV18 and TRBJ2-3; perhaps TRBD2 as D (6 bases). CDR3 protein: CASSAAGSSTDTQYF. The CDR3 nucleotides read TGTGCCAGCTCAGCCGCCGGGAGCTCCACAGATACGCAGTATTTT.